What follows is one T cell receptor (beta chain) and its context. Library construction for TCR beta used iRepertoire HTBI primers and Arm-PCR of CDR3 regions. Using its own MiXCR run on the multiplex PCR reads, TCRdb lists one record per CDR3 protein. The data show 400,000 to 500,000 distinct CDR3 sequences, around 14% seen once. This entry comes from a study of regulatory T cells in long-lasting Graves disease. V lost 7 bases, J lost 6 bases, and 10 bases lay in between. The CDR3 sequence is 12 residues long. Time point indicated: newly diagnosed GD, antithyroid drugs for less than 3 months. After RNA was extracted from PBMCs, the TCR library was made from it. Separately, the same data were catalogued under a study of T cells in Graves' hyperthyroidism and ophthalmopathy.

The TCR originated in a woman between 25 and 40 years old with Graves disease. The chain uses TRBV12-3 or TRBV12-4 and TRBJ2-1; no definite D call. The specimen was peripheral blood mononuclear cells (PBMCs), collected at new diagnosis, from a patient treated with antithyroid drugs. CDR3 region: CASTPEGNEQFF. CDR3 DNA: TGTGCCAGCACCCCTGAAGGCAATGAGCAGTTCTTC.